This entry lists 5 T cell receptor beta chains sequenced from one sample in a study of T cell responses to AZD1222 COVID-19 vaccine. TCRdb's table, derived via immunoSEQ multiplex PCR, lists solely in-frame clones and lacks some. The table shows roughly 97,000 clones, with nearly 90% occurring only once. Sequencing was performed on peripheral blood, taken on day 0 of AZD1222 vaccination. Receptors were obtained from an adult in good health.

The chain joins TRBV28 to TRBJ1-5; no reliable D call. The CDR3 loop spans 15 amino acids. Germline assignment: CDR1 MDHEN and CDR2 SYDVKM. V shed 2 bases and J shed 5 bases, with 13 bases lying between them. The CDR3: CASSLDPAGHQPQHF. The CDR3 DNA reads as TGTGCCAGCAGTTTAGACCCGGCAGGTCATCAGCCCCAGCATTTT.

The genes are TRBV4-3 and TRBJ2-6; D unresolved. In germline, CDR1 is LGHNA, CDR2 YSLEER. The length of the CDR3 is 18 residues. V lost 4 bases, J lost 0 bases, and 16 bases lay in between. The CDR3 is CASSRLFGRLSGANVLTF. CDR3 coding DNA: TGCGCCAGCAGCCGACTTTTCGGGCGTCTCTCTGGGGCCAACGTCCTGACTTTC.

This rearrangement joins TRBV20-1 to TRBJ2-3; D is undetermined. The CDR3 covers 11 residues. The germline gives CDR1 DFQATT, CDR2 SNEGSKA (reference sequence). Trimming left V 0 bases short and J 3 bases short, with 1 base between. For the CDR3, the DNA is TGCAGTGCTAGAGAGACAGATACGCAGTATTTT. It encodes CSARETDTQYF.

J is TRBJ1-2 and V is TRBV19; D remains ambiguous. Germline CDR1 is LNHDA and CDR2 is SQIVND (reference sequence). V shed 6 bases and J shed 8 bases, with 13 bases lying between them. This CDR3 is built from 12 residues. CDR3 residues: CASRTTMRGYTF. The CDR3 nucleotides are TGTGCCAGTAGGACTACAATGCGGGGCTACACCTTC.

The chain links TRBV14 to TRBJ1-1; D call uncertain. The CDR3 runs 13 residues. Germline V gives CDR1 SGHDN, CDR2 FVKESK. Trimming removed 0 bases from V and 5 bases from J, with 7 bases in between. CDR3 nucleotide sequence: TGTGCCAGCAGCCAAGATGTAATGACTGAAGCTTTCTTT. Its translation: CASSQDVMTEAFF.